This T cell receptor (beta chain) was recorded in a study of T cells after yellow fever vaccination (dated 2019 in TCRdb). In terms of the full investigation: The SMART-Seq v4 Ultra Low Input RNA kit was used to prepare libraries from fractions with low cell numbers. To follow T-cell clones before and after both primary and booster YFV17D yellow fever vaccination, bulk TCR alpha and beta repertoires underwent longitudinal sequencing. Two healthy male donors, one aged 18 to 30 and one aged 30 to 40 years, were included in the cohort. Bulk PBMC replicates and cell subsets were isolated from blood drawn at multiple timepoints before and after both primary and secondary immunization. Points the paper makes about the study in general: Most clones expanded after primary vaccination were re-detected after the booster (almost 98% of CD4 and about nine tenths of CD8), suggesting broad memory maintenance. Because abundant contaminating clonotypes from the bulk population could be contained in FACS-sorted repertoires, computational filtering was required. The secondary T-cell response was weaker than the primary response but faster, peaking on day 5 instead of day 15. Only a couple of donors were included in the study, so the extent to which the findings can be generalized is limited. A small share of clonotypes occurred in both CD4 and CD8 compartments, likely arising from convergent recombination.

The germline V gene encodes CDR1 SEHNR and CDR2 FQNEAQ (reference sequence). The cysteine opens and the phenylalanine closes a CDR3 of 12 amino acids. Only the CDR3 region is kept as DNA, spanning 36 bases read in frame from base 1. V sheds 5 bases and J sheds 10 bases, leaving 14 bases between their ends. A few counts support this clonotype. It lacks a known antigen. Base qualities are not recorded, but no much larger clone differs from it by a single base. The instrument given in TCRdb is Illumina NovaSeq 6000. TCR cDNA was synthesized by 5'RACE template switching, through which a universal primer site and unique molecular identifiers were introduced. Priming for cDNA synthesis came from both the TCR alpha and TCR beta constant segments. Library amplification used two PCR steps, and the second PCR step added sample barcodes and sequencing adapters. Sequencing of libraries was performed on Illumina HiSeq 2500 (2x100 bp) or NovaSeq (2x150 bp). Processing in the source paper ran as follows. MIGEC was used to demultiplex reads and collapse the reads into UMI consensus sequences, and MiXCR was used for V(D)J alignment. Vaccine-responding clonotypes were defined with edgeR using replicate PBMC samples, requiring FDR below 0.01 and a log2 fold change above 5 up to day 15. Each bulk clonotype received a CD4 or CD8 identity based on whether the sequenced CD4 or CD8 repertoire contained that clonotype at higher abundance. The raw public reads went through TCRdb reprocessing: fastp at Q25, MiXCR clone calling, in-frame beta chains kept. When rows share a CDR3 protein, they turn into one entry using the most common DNA and genes. These V and J calls derive from TCRdb rather than the authors' analysis. This sample lists hundreds of thousands of distinct CDR3 sequences; about an eighth were detected once. The ten largest clones represent more than 3% of the sample.

Sample treatment or condition, as interpreted from the label and publication: live attenuated yellow fever vaccine strain. PBMCs were isolated from peripheral blood using a standard Ficoll-Paque protocol. Dynabeads CD4 and CD8 positive selection kits were used to isolate the CD4 and CD8 T-cell fractions. RNA was extracted with TriZol from bulk PBMCs, CD4 and CD8 fractions, and dextramer-positive and dextramer-negative fractions. This receptor chain uses TRBV7-9 and TRBJ1-2; perhaps TRBD1 is the D gene, with 6 bases matching. Sequencing was performed on CD4+ T cells sorted from PBMCs, taken 15 days after the yellow fever booster vaccination. The source is a young man who received the YFV17D yellow fever vaccine. The DNA reads TGTGCCAGCAGCCTCAGGGGCCGCGACTACACCTTC. This encodes CASSLRGRDYTF.